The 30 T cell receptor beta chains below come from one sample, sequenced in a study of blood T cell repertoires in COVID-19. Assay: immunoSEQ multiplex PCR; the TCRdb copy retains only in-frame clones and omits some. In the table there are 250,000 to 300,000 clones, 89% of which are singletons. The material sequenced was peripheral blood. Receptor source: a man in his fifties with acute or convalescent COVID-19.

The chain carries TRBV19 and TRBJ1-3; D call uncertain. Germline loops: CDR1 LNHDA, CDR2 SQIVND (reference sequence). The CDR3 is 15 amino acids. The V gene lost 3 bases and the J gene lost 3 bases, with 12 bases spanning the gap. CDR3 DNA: TGTGCCAGTAGTATGCGGGGTTCGGGTGGAAACACCATATATTTT. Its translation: CASSMRGSGGNTIYF.

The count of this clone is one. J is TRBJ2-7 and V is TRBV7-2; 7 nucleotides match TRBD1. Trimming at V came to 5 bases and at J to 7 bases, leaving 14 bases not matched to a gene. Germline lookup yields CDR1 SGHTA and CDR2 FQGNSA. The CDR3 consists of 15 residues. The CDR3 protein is CASSATGISSGEQYF. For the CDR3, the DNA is TGTGCCAGCAGCGCGACAGGGATCTCCTCGGGGGAGCAGTACTTC.

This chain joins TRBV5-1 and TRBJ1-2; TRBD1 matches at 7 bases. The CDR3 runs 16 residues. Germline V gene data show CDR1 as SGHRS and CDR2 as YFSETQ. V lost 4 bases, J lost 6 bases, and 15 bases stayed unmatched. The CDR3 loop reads CASSPSESRGQDGYTF. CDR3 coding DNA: TGCGCCAGCAGCCCCTCTGAATCAAGGGGGCAGGATGGCTACACCTTC.

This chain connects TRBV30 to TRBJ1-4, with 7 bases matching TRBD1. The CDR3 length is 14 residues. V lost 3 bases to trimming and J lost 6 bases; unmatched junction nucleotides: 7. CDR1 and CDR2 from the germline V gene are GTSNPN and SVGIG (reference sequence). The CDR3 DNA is TGTGCCTGGAGCCCCGGGACAGCCTATGAAAAACTGTTTTTT. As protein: CAWSPGTAYEKLFF.

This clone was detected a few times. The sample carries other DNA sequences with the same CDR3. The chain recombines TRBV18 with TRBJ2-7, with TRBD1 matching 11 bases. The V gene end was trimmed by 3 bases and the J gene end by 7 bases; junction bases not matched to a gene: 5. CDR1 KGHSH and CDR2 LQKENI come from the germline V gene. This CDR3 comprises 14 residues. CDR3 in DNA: TGTGCCAGCTCACCCGGGACAGGGGGATATGAGCAGTACTTC. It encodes CASSPGTGGYEQYF.

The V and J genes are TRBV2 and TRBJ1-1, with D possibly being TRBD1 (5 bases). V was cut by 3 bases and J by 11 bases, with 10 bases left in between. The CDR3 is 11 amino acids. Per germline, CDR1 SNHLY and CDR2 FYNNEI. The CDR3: CASSDMGGAFF. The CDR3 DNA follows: TGTGCCAGCAGTGACATGGGGGGGGCTTTCTTT.

The CDR3 loop reads CASSQQGRGYEQYF. In nucleotides, the CDR3 is TGTGCCAGCAGCCAACAGGGGAGAGGCTACGAGCAGTACTTC. The chain is built from TRBV3-1 (or the pseudogene TRBV3-2) and TRBJ2-7, with D possibly being TRBD1 (6 bases). This CDR3 has 14 residues. CDR1 is LGHDT and CDR2 is YNNKEL in the germline V gene (reference sequence). The V and J ends lost 2 bases and 3 bases respectively, with 11 bases between them.

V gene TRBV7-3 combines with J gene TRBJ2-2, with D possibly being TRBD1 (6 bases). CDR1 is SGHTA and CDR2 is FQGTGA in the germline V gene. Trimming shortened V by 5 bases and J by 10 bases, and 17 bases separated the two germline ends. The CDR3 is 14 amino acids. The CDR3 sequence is CASSATGTSVELFF. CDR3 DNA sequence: TGTGCCAGCAGCGCAACCGGGACATCCGTGGAGCTGTTTTTT.

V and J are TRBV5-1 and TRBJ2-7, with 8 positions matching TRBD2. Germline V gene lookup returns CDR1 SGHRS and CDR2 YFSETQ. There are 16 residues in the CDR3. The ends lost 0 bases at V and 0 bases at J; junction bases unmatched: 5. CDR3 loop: CASSLAGGPSSYEQYF. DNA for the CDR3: TGCGCCAGCAGCTTGGCGGGAGGGCCGAGCTCCTACGAGCAGTACTTC.

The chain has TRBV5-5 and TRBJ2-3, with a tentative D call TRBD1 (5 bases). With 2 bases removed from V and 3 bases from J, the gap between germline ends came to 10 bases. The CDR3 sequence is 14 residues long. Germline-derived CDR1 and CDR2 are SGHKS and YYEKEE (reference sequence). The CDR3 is CASSFQGWTDTQYF. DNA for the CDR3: TGTGCCAGCAGCTTCCAGGGTTGGACAGATACGCAGTATTTT.

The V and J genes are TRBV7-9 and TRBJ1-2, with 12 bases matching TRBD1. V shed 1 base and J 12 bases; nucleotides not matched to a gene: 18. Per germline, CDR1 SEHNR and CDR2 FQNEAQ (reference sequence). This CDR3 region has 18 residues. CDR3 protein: CASSLGRGGQGATLKHTF. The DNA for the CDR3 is TGTGCCAGCAGCTTAGGGCGTGGGGGACAGGGGGCGACCCTGAAGCACACCTTC.

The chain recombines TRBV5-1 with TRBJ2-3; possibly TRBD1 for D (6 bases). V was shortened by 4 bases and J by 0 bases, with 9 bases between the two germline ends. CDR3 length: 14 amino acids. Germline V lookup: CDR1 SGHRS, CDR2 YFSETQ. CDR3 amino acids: CASSPDRSTDTQYF. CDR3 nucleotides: TGCGCCAGCAGCCCCGACAGGAGCACAGATACGCAGTATTTT.

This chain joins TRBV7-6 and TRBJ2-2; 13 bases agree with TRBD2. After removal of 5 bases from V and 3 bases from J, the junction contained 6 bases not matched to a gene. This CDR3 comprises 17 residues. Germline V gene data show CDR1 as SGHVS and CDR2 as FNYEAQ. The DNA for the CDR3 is TGTGCCAGCAGCAGAGGGACTAGCGGGGCATACACCGGGGAGCTGTTTTTT. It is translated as CASSRGTSGAYTGELFF. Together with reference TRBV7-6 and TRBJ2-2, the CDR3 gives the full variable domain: GAGVSQSPRYKVTKRGQDVALRCDPISGHVSLYWYRQALGQGPEFLTYFNYEAQQDKSGLPNDRFSAERPEGSISTLTIQRTEQRDSAMYRCASSRGTSGAYTGELFFGEGSRLTVL.

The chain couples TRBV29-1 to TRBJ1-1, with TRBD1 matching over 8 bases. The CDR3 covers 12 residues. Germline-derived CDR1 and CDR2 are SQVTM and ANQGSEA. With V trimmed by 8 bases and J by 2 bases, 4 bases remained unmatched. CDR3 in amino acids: CSLGQGNTEAFF. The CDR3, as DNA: TGCAGCCTTGGACAGGGTAACACTGAAGCTTTCTTT.

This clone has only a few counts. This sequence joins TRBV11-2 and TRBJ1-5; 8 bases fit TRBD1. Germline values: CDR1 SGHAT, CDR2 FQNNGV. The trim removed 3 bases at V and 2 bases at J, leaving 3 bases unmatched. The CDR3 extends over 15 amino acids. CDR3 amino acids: CASSFGTGGNQPQHF. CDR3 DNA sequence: TGTGCCAGCAGCTTTGGGACAGGTGGCAATCAGCCCCAGCATTTT.

The CDR3 sequence: CASSEPGTATYEQYF. CDR3 in DNA: TGCGCCAGCAGTGAACCCGGGACAGCGACCTACGAGCAGTACTTC. This chain uses TRBV10-1 with TRBJ2-7, with 7 positions matching TRBD1. V was pared by 3 bases and J by 2 bases, with 7 bases of the junction left unmatched. The CDR3 is 15 amino acids. In germline, CDR1 is WNHNN, CDR2 SYGVQD (reference sequence).

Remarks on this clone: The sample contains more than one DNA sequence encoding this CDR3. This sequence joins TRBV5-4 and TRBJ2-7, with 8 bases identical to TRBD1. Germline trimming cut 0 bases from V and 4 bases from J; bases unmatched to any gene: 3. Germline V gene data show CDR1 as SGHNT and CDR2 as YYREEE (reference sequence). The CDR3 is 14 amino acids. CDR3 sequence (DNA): TGTGCCAGCAGCTTGGGGCAGGGGGCGTACGAGCAGTACTTC. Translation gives CASSLGQGAYEQYF.

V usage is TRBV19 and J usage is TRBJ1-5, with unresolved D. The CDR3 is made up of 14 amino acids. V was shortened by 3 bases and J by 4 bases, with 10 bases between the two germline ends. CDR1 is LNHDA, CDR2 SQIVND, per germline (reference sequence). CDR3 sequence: CASSMAGGNQPQHF. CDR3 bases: TGTGCCAGTAGTATGGCAGGAGGTAATCAGCCCCAGCATTTT.

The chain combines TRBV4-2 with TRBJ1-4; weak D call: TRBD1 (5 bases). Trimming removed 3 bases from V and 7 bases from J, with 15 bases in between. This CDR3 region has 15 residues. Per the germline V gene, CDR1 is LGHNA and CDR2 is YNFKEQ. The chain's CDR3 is CASSQGGVGGEKLFF. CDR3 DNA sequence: TGTGCCAGCAGCCAGGGGGGGGTAGGTGGTGAAAAACTGTTTTTT.

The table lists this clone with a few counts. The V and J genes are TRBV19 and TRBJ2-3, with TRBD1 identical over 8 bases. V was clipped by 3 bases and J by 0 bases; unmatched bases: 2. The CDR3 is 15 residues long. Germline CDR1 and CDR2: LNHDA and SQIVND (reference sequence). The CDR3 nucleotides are TGTGCCAGTAGTATGACAGGGGCTAGCACAGATACGCAGTATTTT. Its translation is CASSMTGASTDTQYF.

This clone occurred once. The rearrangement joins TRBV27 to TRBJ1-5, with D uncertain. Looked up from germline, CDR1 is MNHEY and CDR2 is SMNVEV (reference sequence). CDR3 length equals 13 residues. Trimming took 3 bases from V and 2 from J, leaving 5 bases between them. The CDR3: CASSFSGNQPQHF. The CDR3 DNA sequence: TGTGCCAGCAGTTTTTCCGGCAATCAGCCCCAGCATTTT.

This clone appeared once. The CDR3 region has the DNA TGCGCCAGCAGCTTGGGGACAGGGGGCGGAGAGACCCAGTACTTC. As protein: CASSLGTGGGETQYF. The chain carries TRBV5-1 and TRBJ2-5, with 11 bases lining up with TRBD1. The CDR3 consists of 15 residues. Unmatched junction bases numbered 2, after V lost 0 bases and J lost 4 bases. The V gene's germline CDR1 is SGHRS and CDR2 YFSETQ.

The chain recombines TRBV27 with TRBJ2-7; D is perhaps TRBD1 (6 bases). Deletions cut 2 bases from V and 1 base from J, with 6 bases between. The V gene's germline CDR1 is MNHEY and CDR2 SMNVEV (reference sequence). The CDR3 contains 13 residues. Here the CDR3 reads CASSLDRSYEQYF. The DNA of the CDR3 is TGTGCCAGCAGTTTAGACAGGTCCTACGAGCAGTACTTC.

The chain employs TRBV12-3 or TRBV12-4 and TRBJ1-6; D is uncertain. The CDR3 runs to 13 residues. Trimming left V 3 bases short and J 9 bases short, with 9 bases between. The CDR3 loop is CASSLQEGSPLHF. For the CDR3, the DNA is TGTGCCAGCAGTTTGCAGGAGGGTTCACCCCTCCACTTT.

The CDR3 sequence: CASSFRGEGGQTYEQYF. The CDR3 bases are TGTGCCAGCAGCTTTAGGGGTGAGGGGGGACAGACCTACGAGCAGTACTTC. The chain is built from TRBV7-9 and TRBJ2-7, with a possible D match to TRBD1 (7 bases). Looked up from germline, CDR1 is SEHNR and CDR2 is FQNEAQ (reference sequence). This CDR3 region has 17 residues. V was shortened by 3 bases and J by 2 bases, with 20 bases between the two germline ends. The whole variable domain, filled in from reference TRBV7-9 and TRBJ2-7, reads DTGVSQNPRHKITKRGQNVTFRCDPISEHNRLYWYRQTLGQGPEFLTYFQNEAQLEKSRLLSDRFSAERPKGSFSTLEIQRTEQGDSAMYLCASSFRGEGGQTYEQYFGPGTRLTVT.

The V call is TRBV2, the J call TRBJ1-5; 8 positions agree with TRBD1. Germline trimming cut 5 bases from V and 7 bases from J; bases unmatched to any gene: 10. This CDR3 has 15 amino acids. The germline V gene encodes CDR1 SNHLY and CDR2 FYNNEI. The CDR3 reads CASSPRTGPRQPQHF. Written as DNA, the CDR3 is TGTGCCAGCAGTCCTAGGACAGGGCCGAGGCAGCCCCAGCATTTT.

The CDR3 protein is CASTWAGSEGETQYF. In nucleotides, the CDR3 is TGCGCCAGCACCTGGGCGGGGAGTGAGGGGGAGACCCAGTACTTC. V usage is TRBV5-1 and J usage is TRBJ2-5; the D gene is possibly TRBD2 (6 bases). CDR1 and CDR2 from the germline V gene are SGHRS and YFSETQ. The CDR3 has 15 residues. With 6 bases removed from V and 5 bases from J, the gap between germline ends came to 20 bases.

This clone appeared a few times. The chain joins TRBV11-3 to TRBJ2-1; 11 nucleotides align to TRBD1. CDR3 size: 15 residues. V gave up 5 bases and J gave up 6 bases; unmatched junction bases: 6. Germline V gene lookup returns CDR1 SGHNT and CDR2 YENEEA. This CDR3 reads CASSTPGTGGNEQFF. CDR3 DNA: TGTGCCAGCAGCACCCCCGGGACAGGGGGCAATGAGCAGTTCTTC. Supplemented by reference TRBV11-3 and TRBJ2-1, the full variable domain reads EAGVVQSPRYKIIEKKQPVAFWCNPISGHNTLYWYLQNLGQGPELLIRYENEEAVDDSQLPKDRFSAERLKGVDSTLKIQPAELGDSAVYLCASSTPGTGGNEQFFGPGTRLTVL.

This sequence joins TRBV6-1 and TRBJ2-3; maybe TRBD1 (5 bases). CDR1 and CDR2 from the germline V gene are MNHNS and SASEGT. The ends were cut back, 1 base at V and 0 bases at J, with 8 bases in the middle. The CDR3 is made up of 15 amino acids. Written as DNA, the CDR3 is TGTGCCAGCAGTGAAGGGGGCAGGAGCACAGATACGCAGTATTTT. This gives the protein CASSEGGRSTDTQYF.

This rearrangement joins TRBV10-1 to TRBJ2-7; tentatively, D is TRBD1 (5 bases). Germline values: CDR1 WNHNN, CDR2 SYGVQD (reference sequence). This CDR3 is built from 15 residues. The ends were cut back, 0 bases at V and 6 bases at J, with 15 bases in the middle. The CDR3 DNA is TGCGCCAGCAGTGAGTCGGTACAGGTTCCCCGCGAGCAGTACTTC. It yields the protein CASSESVQVPREQYF.